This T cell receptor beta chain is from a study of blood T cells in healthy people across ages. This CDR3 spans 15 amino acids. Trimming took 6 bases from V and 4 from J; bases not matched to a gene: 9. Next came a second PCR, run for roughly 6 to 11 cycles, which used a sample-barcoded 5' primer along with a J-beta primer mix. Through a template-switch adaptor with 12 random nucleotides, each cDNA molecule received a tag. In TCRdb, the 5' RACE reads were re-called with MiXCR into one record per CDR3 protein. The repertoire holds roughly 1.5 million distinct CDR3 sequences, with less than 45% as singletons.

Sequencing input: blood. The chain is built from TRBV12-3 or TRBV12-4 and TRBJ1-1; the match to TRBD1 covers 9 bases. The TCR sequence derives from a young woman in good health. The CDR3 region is CASSTTGGRGTEAFF. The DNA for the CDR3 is TGTGCCAGCAGCACAACAGGGGGCCGGGGCACTGAAGCTTTCTTT.